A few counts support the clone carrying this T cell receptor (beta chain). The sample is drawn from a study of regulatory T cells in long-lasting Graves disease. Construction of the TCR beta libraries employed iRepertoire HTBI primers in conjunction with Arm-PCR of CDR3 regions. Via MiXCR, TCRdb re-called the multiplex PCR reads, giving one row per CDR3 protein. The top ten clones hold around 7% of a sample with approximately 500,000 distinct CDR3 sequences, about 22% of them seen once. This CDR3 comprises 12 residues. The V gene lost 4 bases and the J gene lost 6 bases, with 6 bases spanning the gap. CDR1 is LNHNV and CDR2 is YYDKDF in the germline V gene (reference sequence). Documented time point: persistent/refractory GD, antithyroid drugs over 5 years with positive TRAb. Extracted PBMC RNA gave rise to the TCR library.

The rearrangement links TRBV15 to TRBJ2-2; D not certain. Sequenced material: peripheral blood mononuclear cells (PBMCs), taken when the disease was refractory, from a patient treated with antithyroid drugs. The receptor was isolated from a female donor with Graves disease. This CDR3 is CATSKVAGELFF. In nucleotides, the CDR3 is TGTGCCACCAGCAAGGTAGCCGGGGAGCTGTTTTTT.